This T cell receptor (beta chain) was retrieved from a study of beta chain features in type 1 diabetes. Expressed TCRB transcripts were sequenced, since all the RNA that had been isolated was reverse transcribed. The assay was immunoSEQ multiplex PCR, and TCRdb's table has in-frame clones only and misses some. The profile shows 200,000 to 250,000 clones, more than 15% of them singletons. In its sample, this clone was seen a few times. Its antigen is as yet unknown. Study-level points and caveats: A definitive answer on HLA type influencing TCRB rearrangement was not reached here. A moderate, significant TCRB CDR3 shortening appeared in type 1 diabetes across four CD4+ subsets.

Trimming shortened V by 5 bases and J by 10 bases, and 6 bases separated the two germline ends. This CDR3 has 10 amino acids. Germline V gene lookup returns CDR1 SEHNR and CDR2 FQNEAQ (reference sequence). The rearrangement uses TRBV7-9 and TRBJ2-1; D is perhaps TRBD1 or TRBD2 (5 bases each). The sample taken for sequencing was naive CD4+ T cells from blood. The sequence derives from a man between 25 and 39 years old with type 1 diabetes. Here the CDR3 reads CASSRDEQFF. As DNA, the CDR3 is TGTGCCAGCAGCAGGGACGAGCAGTTCTTC.